This TCR beta chain was identified during a study of long-term antiretroviral therapy in people with HIV. Findings of the study overall: Older ART regimens may have been in use when blood was drawn between about 2004 and 2017.

Run at survey level, the immunoSEQ assay was version v3.0. The assay was immunoSEQ multiplex PCR, and TCRdb's table has in-frame clones only and misses some. The sample records about 16,000 clones, approximately 81% being singletons. As to this clone: As yet, its antigen is unknown.

Germline V lookup: CDR1 MNHEY, CDR2 SMNVEV (reference sequence). The junction had 11 bases not matched to a gene; V was cut back by 4 bases and J by 4 bases. The CDR3 is 16 amino acids. The chain has TRBV27 and TRBJ2-5; 8 bases match TRBD1. Specimen: unsorted PBMCs, collected about 3.1 years after starting antiretroviral therapy. This receptor was taken from a woman in her thirties or forties with HIV. The CDR3 spells CASSWGQGATRETQYF. The CDR3 DNA follows: TGTGCCAGCAGTTGGGGCCAGGGGGCCACAAGAGAGACCCAGTACTTC.